Listed below are T cell receptor beta chains from one sample, sequenced in a study of shared T cell receptors in the human thymus. Assay used: immunoSEQ multiplex PCR; TCRdb lists only in-frame clones, some missing. Altogether 700,000 or so clones are present, approximately 85% being singletons, with the ten largest covering over 0.008%. In addition, the sample was reused for a study of human thymus T cells.

The sample comprised thymocytes. The receptors derive from a girl under three years old with a congenital heart defect. Each CDR3 is given with its conserved first and last residue. Each record gives: D gene, V gene, J gene, clone size, CDR3 protein, CDR3 DNA. D genes are given only for firm matches. Rows give clone size only sometimes, using once, few, many, or a class for an expanded clone.

D gene: -
V gene: TRBV13
J gene: TRBJ1-1
clone size: -
CDR3 protein: CASSLPGHHMNTEAFF
CDR3 DNA: TGTGCCAGCAGCTTACCGGGACATCATATGAACACTGAAGCTTTCTTT

D gene: TRBD2
V gene: TRBV5-1
J gene: TRBJ2-5
clone size: -
CDR3 protein: CASSFLIFSGGASETQYF
CDR3 DNA: TGCGCCAGCAGCTTCTTAATTTTCAGCGGGGGGGCCTCAGAGACCCAGTACTTC

D gene: -
V gene: TRBV11-2
J gene: TRBJ2-7
clone size: -
CDR3 protein: CASSPTGNPPAYEQYF
CDR3 DNA: TGTGCCAGCAGCCCAACAGGGAACCCTCCTGCCTACGAGCAGTACTTC

D gene: TRBD1
V gene: TRBV27
J gene: TRBJ1-2
clone size: -
CDR3 protein: CASSSKTGGNDGYTF
CDR3 DNA: TGTGCCAGCAGTTCAAAGACAGGGGGAAATGATGGCTACACCTTC

D gene: -
V gene: TRBV6-6
J gene: TRBJ2-3
clone size: -
CDR3 protein: CASSYGGINTDTQYF
CDR3 DNA: TGTGCCAGCAGTTACGGCGGAATAAACACAGATACGCAGTATTTT

D gene: -
V gene: TRBV5-1
J gene: TRBJ2-5
clone size: -
CDR3 protein: CASSFWGRRETQYF
CDR3 DNA: TGCGCCAGCAGCTTCTGGGGCAGGAGAGAGACCCAGTACTTC

D gene: TRBD1
V gene: TRBV19
J gene: TRBJ1-2
clone size: -
CDR3 protein: CASSLLDRENYGYTF
CDR3 DNA: TGTGCCAGTAGCCTATTGGACAGGGAGAACTATGGCTACACCTTC

D gene: -
V gene: TRBV6-1
J gene: TRBJ1-6
clone size: -
CDR3 protein: CASKEQVSEPPLHF
CDR3 DNA: TGTGCCAGCAAGGAACAGGTGTCTGAACCACCCCTCCACTTT

D gene: -
V gene: TRBV28
J gene: TRBJ2-5
clone size: once
CDR3 protein: CASSLTGFRETQYF
CDR3 DNA: TGTGCCAGCAGTTTAACAGGGTTTCGGGAGACCCAGTACTTC

D gene: -
V gene: TRBV14
J gene: TRBJ2-5
clone size: -
CDR3 protein: CASSFQYQETQYF
CDR3 DNA: TGTGCCAGCAGTTTCCAGTACCAAGAGACCCAGTACTTC

D gene: -
V gene: TRBV29-1
J gene: TRBJ2-1
clone size: -
CDR3 protein: CSVYDGVGNEQFF
CDR3 DNA: TGCAGCGTTTATGACGGGGTGGGGAATGAGCAGTTCTTC

D gene: -
V gene: TRBV6-1
J gene: TRBJ1-3
clone size: -
CDR3 protein: CASSEAPGTGNTIYF
CDR3 DNA: TGTGCCAGCAGTGAAGCGCCGGGGACTGGAAACACCATATATTTT

D gene: TRBD1
V gene: TRBV28
J gene: TRBJ1-1
clone size: -
CDR3 protein: CASIQSAGTGSFTGEAFF
CDR3 DNA: TGTGCCAGCATTCAATCGGCCGGGACAGGGAGTTTTACGGGTGAAGCTTTCTTT

D gene: TRBD1
V gene: TRBV15
J gene: TRBJ1-1
clone size: few
CDR3 protein: CATSRSLDRGMYHTEAFF
CDR3 DNA: TGTGCCACCAGCAGAAGCCTGGACAGGGGAATGTACCACACTGAAGCTTTCTTT

D gene: TRBD2
V gene: TRBV5-1
J gene: TRBJ2-1
clone size: -
CDR3 protein: CASSVRTSGGASYNEQFF
CDR3 DNA: TGCGCCAGCAGCGTTAGGACTAGCGGGGGGGCTTCCTACAATGAGCAGTTCTTC

D gene: -
V gene: TRBV4-3
J gene: TRBJ2-7
clone size: few
CDR3 protein: CASSQDLVVRGLNYEQYF
CDR3 DNA: TGCGCCAGCAGCCAAGATCTGGTTGTTAGGGGACTTAACTACGAGCAGTACTTC

D gene: -
V gene: TRBV11-2
J gene: TRBJ1-2
clone size: -
CDR3 protein: CASSSKVTGSRDYGYTF
CDR3 DNA: TGTGCCAGCAGCTCTAAGGTGACAGGCAGCAGGGACTATGGCTACACCTTC

D gene: TRBD2
V gene: TRBV5-4
J gene: TRBJ2-7
clone size: once
CDR3 protein: CASSTGGEVSYEQYF
CDR3 DNA: TGTGCCAGCAGCACCGGGGGGGAAGTTTCCTACGAGCAGTACTTC

D gene: TRBD1
V gene: TRBV28
J gene: TRBJ1-4
clone size: -
CDR3 protein: CASRYGTAQANEKLFF
CDR3 DNA: TGTGCCAGCAGGTACGGGACAGCACAAGCTAATGAAAAACTGTTTTTT

D gene: -
V gene: TRBV15
J gene: TRBJ2-7
clone size: -
CDR3 protein: CATSREARGSAYEQYF
CDR3 DNA: TGTGCCACCAGCAGAGAGGCCAGGGGATCCGCCTACGAGCAGTACTTC

D gene: -
V gene: TRBV28
J gene: TRBJ1-1
clone size: -
CDR3 protein: CASSTRGNTEAFF
CDR3 DNA: TGTGCCAGCAGTACCAGGGGGAACACTGAAGCTTTCTTT

D gene: -
V gene: TRBV25-1
J gene: TRBJ2-1
clone size: -
CDR3 protein: CASKDSSEQFF
CDR3 DNA: TGTGCCAGCAAAGACAGTTCTGAGCAGTTCTTC

D gene: -
V gene: TRBV4-1
J gene: TRBJ1-2
clone size: few
CDR3 protein: CASSPTVLSGYTF
CDR3 DNA: TGCGCCAGCAGCCCGACAGTCTTGAGTGGCTACACCTTC

D gene: -
V gene: TRBV29-1
J gene: TRBJ2-1
clone size: -
CDR3 protein: CSVEDWHADNEQFF
CDR3 DNA: TGCAGCGTTGAAGATTGGCACGCCGACAATGAGCAGTTCTTC

D gene: -
V gene: TRBV5-1
J gene: TRBJ1-5
clone size: -
CDR3 protein: CASSLAGCQPQHF
CDR3 DNA: TGCGCCAGCAGCTTGGCGGGTTGTCAGCCCCAGCATTTT

D gene: -
V gene: TRBV5-1
J gene: TRBJ1-5
clone size: -
CDR3 protein: CASSLEGKGNQPQHF
CDR3 DNA: TGCGCCAGCAGCTTGGAGGGGAAGGGCAATCAGCCCCAGCATTTT

D gene: -
V gene: TRBV7-2
J gene: TRBJ1-4
clone size: -
CDR3 protein: CASSVSGIADEKLFF
CDR3 DNA: TGTGCCAGCAGCGTCTCCGGGATTGCGGATGAAAAACTGTTTTTT

D gene: TRBD1
V gene: TRBV2
J gene: TRBJ2-7
clone size: -
CDR3 protein: CASSARQGRHTYEQYF
CDR3 DNA: TGTGCCAGCAGTGCCCGACAGGGAAGGCATACCTACGAGCAGTACTTC

D gene: TRBD1
V gene: TRBV9
J gene: TRBJ1-6
clone size: -
CDR3 protein: CASSGGDRGRFSPLHF
CDR3 DNA: TGTGCCAGCAGCGGGGGGGACAGGGGGCGGTTTTCACCCCTCCACTTT

D gene: -
V gene: TRBV5-4
J gene: TRBJ1-6
clone size: -
CDR3 protein: CASSLAGADNSPLHF
CDR3 DNA: TGTGCCAGCAGCTTGGCGGGAGCCGATAATTCACCCCTCCACTTT

D gene: TRBD2
V gene: TRBV7-2
J gene: TRBJ2-7
clone size: few
CDR3 protein: CASSLTLVGGAYYEQYF
CDR3 DNA: TGTGCCAGCAGCTTAACGTTGGTGGGAGGGGCGTACTACGAGCAGTACTTC

D gene: -
V gene: TRBV19
J gene: TRBJ1-3
clone size: -
CDR3 protein: CASSPGRTNTIYF
CDR3 DNA: TGTGCCAGTAGTCCCGGTAGAACGAACACCATATATTTT

D gene: -
V gene: TRBV9
J gene: TRBJ1-6
clone size: -
CDR3 protein: CASSVGRVSSYNSPLHF
CDR3 DNA: TGTGCCAGCAGCGTGGGGAGGGTAAGCTCCTATAATTCACCCCTCCACTTT

D gene: -
V gene: TRBV9
J gene: TRBJ1-4
clone size: -
CDR3 protein: CASSPSIQGTNEKLFF
CDR3 DNA: TGTGCCAGCAGCCCCTCGATTCAGGGAACTAATGAAAAACTGTTTTTT

D gene: -
V gene: TRBV4-3
J gene: TRBJ2-5
clone size: -
CDR3 protein: CASSQDHRWEQGETQYF
CDR3 DNA: TGCGCCAGCAGCCAAGATCATCGATGGGAGCAGGGGGAGACCCAGTACTTC

D gene: -
V gene: TRBV6-5
J gene: TRBJ1-2
clone size: -
CDR3 protein: CASSYSRHRFSGYTF
CDR3 DNA: TGTGCCAGCAGTTACTCCCGCCACCGCTTTAGTGGCTACACCTTC

D gene: -
V gene: TRBV11-1
J gene: TRBJ1-1
clone size: -
CDR3 protein: CASSEALNGDTEAFF
CDR3 DNA: TGTGCCAGCAGCGAGGCCCTTAACGGGGACACTGAAGCTTTCTTT

D gene: TRBD1
V gene: TRBV7-9
J gene: TRBJ1-2
clone size: -
CDR3 protein: CASRGRGRIYGYTF
CDR3 DNA: TGTGCCAGCAGGGGCAGGGGGCGGATCTATGGCTACACCTTC

D gene: TRBD1
V gene: TRBV29-1
J gene: TRBJ1-2
clone size: -
CDR3 protein: CSVEEYPGGSYGYTF
CDR3 DNA: TGCAGCGTTGAAGAATATCCAGGGGGGTCCTATGGCTACACCTTC

D gene: TRBD1
V gene: TRBV27
J gene: TRBJ2-2
clone size: -
CDR3 protein: CASSSPTGVGRTGELFF
CDR3 DNA: TGTGCCAGCAGTTCACCAACAGGGGTTGGTCGCACCGGGGAGCTGTTTTTT

D gene: -
V gene: TRBV4-1
J gene: TRBJ1-5
clone size: -
CDR3 protein: CASSQDLRTDQPQHF
CDR3 DNA: TGCGCCAGCAGCCAAGATTTGAGGACAGATCAGCCCCAGCATTTT

D gene: -
V gene: TRBV10-2
J gene: TRBJ2-7
clone size: once
CDR3 protein: CASRADGSRIYEQYF
CDR3 DNA: TGCGCCAGCCGAGCCGACGGGTCCCGGATCTACGAGCAGTACTTC

D gene: -
V gene: TRBV5-6
J gene: TRBJ2-2
clone size: once
CDR3 protein: CASSQGWITGELFF
CDR3 DNA: TGTGCCAGCAGTCAGGGGTGGATCACCGGGGAGCTGTTTTTT

D gene: TRBD1
V gene: TRBV6-5
J gene: TRBJ2-7
clone size: -
CDR3 protein: CASSYDFLGQGYEQYF
CDR3 DNA: TGTGCCAGCAGTTACGACTTTCTCGGACAGGGCTACGAGCAGTACTTC

D gene: -
V gene: TRBV7-9
J gene: TRBJ2-7
clone size: once
CDR3 protein: CASSFQTNPYEQYF
CDR3 DNA: TGTGCCAGCAGCTTTCAGACAAATCCCTACGAGCAGTACTTC

D gene: TRBD1
V gene: TRBV18
J gene: TRBJ1-1
clone size: -
CDR3 protein: CASSLDRVDTEAFF
CDR3 DNA: TGTGCCAGCTCACTGGACAGGGTGGACACTGAAGCTTTCTTT

D gene: -
V gene: TRBV10-3
J gene: TRBJ1-2
clone size: -
CDR3 protein: CAISESRGSDGYTF
CDR3 DNA: TGTGCCATCAGTGAGTCGCGGGGATCCGATGGCTACACCTTC

D gene: -
V gene: TRBV28
J gene: TRBJ2-7
clone size: -
CDR3 protein: CASSTRDNSYEQYF
CDR3 DNA: TGTGCCAGCAGTACAAGGGACAACTCCTACGAGCAGTACTTC